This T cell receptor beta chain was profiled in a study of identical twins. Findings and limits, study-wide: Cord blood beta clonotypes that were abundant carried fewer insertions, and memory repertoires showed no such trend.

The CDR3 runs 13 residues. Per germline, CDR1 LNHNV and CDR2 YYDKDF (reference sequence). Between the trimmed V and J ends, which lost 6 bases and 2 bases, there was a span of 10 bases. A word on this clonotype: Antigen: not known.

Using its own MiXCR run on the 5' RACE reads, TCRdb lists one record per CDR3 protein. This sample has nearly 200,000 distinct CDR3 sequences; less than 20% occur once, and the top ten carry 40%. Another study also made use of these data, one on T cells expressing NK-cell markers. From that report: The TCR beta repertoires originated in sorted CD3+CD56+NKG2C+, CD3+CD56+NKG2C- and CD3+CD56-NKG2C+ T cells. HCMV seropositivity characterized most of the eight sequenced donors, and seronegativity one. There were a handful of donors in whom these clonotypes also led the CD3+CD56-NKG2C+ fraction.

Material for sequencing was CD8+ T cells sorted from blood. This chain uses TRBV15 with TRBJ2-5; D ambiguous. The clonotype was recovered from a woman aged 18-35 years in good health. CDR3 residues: CATRLLNQETQYF. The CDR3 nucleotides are TGTGCCACCAGACTGCTAAATCAAGAGACCCAGTACTTC.